This TCR beta chain was captured by sequencing in a study of identifying expanded T cells in peripheral blood. CDR1 and CDR2 from the germline V gene are GTSNPN and SVGIG (reference sequence). Trimming removed 3 bases from V and 3 bases from J; junction bases left unmatched: 2. The CDR3 contains 12 residues. Generated by immunoSEQ multiplex PCR, the TCRdb table keeps only in-frame clones and is missing some. The table records some 96,000 clones, approximately 88% of them present only once. Healthy donors had no documented immune events, such as infections, while sampled. Overall study findings and caveats: Two-week clone count variance significantly increased as total template count grew. Approximately 1.1 clones differed between technical replicates, versus approximately 17 and 20 over time.

About this clone itself: Antigen unknown.

The sequenced material came from blood. The chain has TRBV30 and TRBJ2-7; 7 nucleotides line up with TRBD1. This TCR derives from a person aged 18-70 years in good health. The CDR3 region has the DNA TGTGCCTGGAGGACAGGGAACTACGAGCAGTACTTC. It translates to CAWRTGNYEQYF.